The 20 T cell receptor beta chains below were found in one sample sequenced in a study of blood T cell repertoires in COVID-19. Clones were read by immunoSEQ multiplex PCR, and TCRdb kept only the in-frame ones, dropping some. Of 120,000 or so clones in the sample, over 70% were seen once. The sequenced material came from peripheral blood. Source of these receptors: a woman aged 45-65 years with acute or convalescent COVID-19.

The chain links TRBV6-1 to TRBJ2-1; D is perhaps TRBD2 (5 bases). The CDR3 has 15 residues. V was clipped by 3 bases and J by 7 bases, with 16 bases between them. The germline CDR1 and CDR2 sequences are MNHNS and SASEGT. The CDR3 coding sequence is TGTGCCAGCAGTGAGGAGCGGCAATTTTGGAATGAGCAGTTCTTC. Translation: CASSEERQFWNEQFF.

The rearrangement joins TRBV6-4 to TRBJ1-1; possible D gene TRBD1, 6 bases. V lost 6 bases and J lost 0, with 11 bases in between. CDR3 length: 14 residues. The germline V gene has CDR1 MRHNA and CDR2 SNTAGT. CDR3 sequence: CASSRDIMNTEAFF. Here the CDR3 DNA reads TGTGCCAGCAGCCGGGACATCATGAACACTGAAGCTTTCTTT.

This chain uses TRBV7-2 with TRBJ2-3, with unresolved D. CDR3 length equals 16 residues. Germline-derived CDR1 and CDR2 are SGHTA and FQGNSA. V lost 4 bases and J 0 bases, leaving 14 bases between the germline ends. CDR3 in amino acids: CASSSILAASTDTQYF. In DNA form, the CDR3 reads TGTGCCAGCAGCTCTATTCTGGCGGCTAGCACAGATACGCAGTATTTT.

The chain couples TRBV7-2 to TRBJ1-1, with a weak D call TRBD1 (6 bases). Trimming shortened V by 3 bases and J by 11 bases, and 19 bases separated the two germline ends. Per germline, CDR1 SGHTA and CDR2 FQGNSA. The CDR3 extends over 14 amino acids. The CDR3 sequence: CASSFMDSPRGAFF. For the CDR3, the DNA is TGTGCCAGCAGCTTTATGGACAGCCCGAGGGGGGCTTTCTTT.

This CDR3 is CASSPSNSNQPQHF. Written as DNA, the CDR3 is TGTGCCAGCAGTCCCAGTAATAGCAATCAGCCCCAGCATTTT. V is TRBV6-4 and J is TRBJ1-5; unclear D gene. This CDR3 contains 14 residues. V gave up 5 bases and J gave up 0 bases, with 8 bases separating them. CDR1 and CDR2 (germline): MRHNA, SNTAGT.

In regard to this clone: This CDR3 is also generated by other DNA sequences in the sample. The rearrangement links TRBV5-1 to TRBJ2-7; 8 bases are shared with TRBD1. Per the germline V gene, CDR1 is SGHRS and CDR2 is YFSETQ. Germline trimming cut 3 bases from V and 2 bases from J; bases unmatched to any gene: 4. The CDR3 extends over 14 amino acids. The CDR3 DNA reads TGCGCCAGCAGCTCCGGACAGGGACCCTACGAGCAGTACTTC. Protein sequence: CASSSGQGPYEQYF.

The chain carries TRBV28 and TRBJ2-1, with 10 bases lining up with TRBD2. The ends lost 6 bases at V and 9 bases at J; junction bases unmatched: 14. This CDR3 contains 16 residues. Germline CDR1 MDHEN, CDR2 SYDVKM. In nucleotides, the CDR3 is TGTGCCAGCAGCCCTAGCAGGGCTAGCGGGAGATCTGAGCAGTTCTTC. This codes for CASSPSRASGRSEQFF.

This clone turned up a few times. The chain joins TRBV30 to TRBJ2-7; TRBD2 might be the D (6 bases). Trimming removed 4 bases at V and 2 bases at J, with 12 bases between. This CDR3 is built from 13 residues. Germline V gene sequence: CDR1 GTSNPN, CDR2 SVGIG (reference sequence). The CDR3: CAWNPGGAYEQYF. The CDR3 DNA follows: TGTGCCTGGAACCCCGGCGGGGCCTACGAGCAGTACTTC. The variable domain in full, with the rest retrieved from reference TRBV30 and TRBJ2-7, is SQTIHQWPATLVQPVGSPLSLECTVEGTSNPNLYWYRQAAGRGLQLLFYSVGIGQISSEVPQNLSASRPQDRQFILSSKKLLLSDSGFYLCAWNPGGAYEQYFGPGTRLTVT.

This clone was found a few times. CDR3 loop: CASSAQTGQGYGYTF. In DNA, the CDR3 is TGTGCCAGCAGCGCCCAAACCGGACAGGGCTATGGCTACACCTTC. The rearrangement uses TRBV4-2 and TRBJ1-2; TRBD1 aligns across 8 bases. Per germline, CDR1 LGHNA and CDR2 YNFKEQ. Losses at the gene ends were 5 bases for V and 4 bases for J; bases not matched to a gene: 9. The CDR3 extends over 15 amino acids.

V is TRBV5-1 and J is TRBJ1-1; 8 positions agree with TRBD1. V lost 3 bases to trimming and J lost 7 bases; unmatched junction nucleotides: 11. Germline-derived CDR1 and CDR2 are SGHRS and YFSETQ. The CDR3 is 15 residues long. This chain's CDR3 is CASSSSLDRGIEAFF. In nucleotides, the CDR3 is TGCGCCAGCAGCTCCTCACTCGACAGGGGCATTGAAGCTTTCTTT.

V gene TRBV28 combines with J gene TRBJ2-1; TRBD2 might be the D (5 bases). This CDR3 contains 13 residues. The germline V and J ends were trimmed by 4 bases and 5 bases, with 9 bases remaining between them. Germline V CDR1 and CDR2: MDHEN, SYDVKM. The CDR3 is CASSSRADNEQFF. CDR3 nucleotide sequence: TGTGCCAGCAGTTCCCGAGCGGACAATGAGCAGTTCTTC.

The chain's CDR3 is CASSPAGVTGTGELFF. CDR3 sequence (DNA): TGTGCCAGTTCCCCAGCGGGAGTCACGGGCACCGGGGAGCTGTTTTTT. The V gene is TRBV9, the J gene TRBJ2-2; TRBD2 aligns across 8 bases. The CDR3 consists of 16 residues. Germline V CDR1 and CDR2: SGDLS, YYNGEE. Trimming cost V 8 bases and J 4 bases; bases outside gene matches: 13. The full variable domain, rest sourced from reference TRBV9 and TRBJ2-2, is DSGVTQTPKHLITATGQRVTLRCSPRSGDLSVYWYQQSLDQGLQFLIQYYNGEERAKGNILERFSAQQFPDLHSELNLSSLELGDSALYFCASSPAGVTGTGELFFGEGSRLTVL.

This chain connects TRBV28 to TRBJ1-5; D is perhaps TRBD1 (6 bases). Germline V CDR1 and CDR2: MDHEN, SYDVKM. V lost 5 bases, J lost 7 bases, and 12 bases lay in between. The CDR3 length is 13 residues. The CDR3 DNA is TGTGCCAGCAGTAGGGGGTTACGGCAGCCCCAGCATTTT. This encodes CASSRGLRQPQHF. Drawing the rest from reference TRBV28 and TRBJ1-5, the complete variable domain is DVKVTQSSRYLVKRTGEKVFLECVQDMDHENMFWYRQDPGLGLRLIYFSYDVKMKEKGDIPEGYSVSREKKERFSLILESASTNQTSMYLCASSRGLRQPQHFGDGTRLSIL.

The rearrangement joins TRBV5-1 to TRBJ2-7; D call uncertain. Trimming removed 0 bases at V and 0 bases at J, with 10 bases between. The CDR3 runs 15 residues. Per germline, CDR1 SGHRS and CDR2 YFSETQ. CDR3 in DNA: TGCGCCAGCAGCTTGGAGCCGGTTAGCTCCTACGAGCAGTACTTC. Encoded protein: CASSLEPVSSYEQYF.

This chain joins TRBV6-5 and TRBJ2-5, with D perhaps TRBD1 (5 bases). The V and J ends lost 0 bases and 3 bases respectively, with 11 bases between them. In germline, CDR1 is MNHEY, CDR2 SVGAGI. The CDR3 length is 15 residues. The CDR3 DNA reads as TGTGCCAGCAGTTACTCCCCCAGGGTTAAAGAGACCCAGTACTTC. Translating it yields CASSYSPRVKETQYF.

This clone came up once. The chain recombines TRBV5-1 with TRBJ2-1; 10 nucleotides match TRBD2. This CDR3 spans 16 amino acids. The V gene end was trimmed by 4 bases and the J gene end by 6 bases; junction bases not matched to a gene: 10. The germline CDR1 and CDR2 sequences are SGHRS and YFSETQ. The CDR3 bases are TGCGCCAGCAGCGTGAGGAGCGGGAGGGCCCCCAATGAGCAGTTCTTC. It translates to CASSVRSGRAPNEQFF.

The chain employs TRBV28 and TRBJ2-1; D possibly corresponds to TRBD2 (7 bases). Trimming left V 5 bases short and J 8 bases short, with 25 bases between. CDR1 is MDHEN, CDR2 SYDVKM, per germline. There are 17 residues in the CDR3. Written as DNA, the CDR3 is TGTGCCAGCAGTACCCGCCTCCCGGGGGGCCCGGACGATGAGCAGTTCTTC. It is translated as CASSTRLPGGPDDEQFF.

This clone was detected many times. Other DNA sequences from this sample encode an identical CDR3 as well. This chain connects TRBV18 to TRBJ1-5; the D is unclear. The CDR3 runs to 13 residues. V gave up 2 bases and J gave up 2 bases, with 4 bases separating them. Germline lookup yields CDR1 KGHSH and CDR2 LQKENI. The chain's CDR3 is CASSPGGNQPQHF. The CDR3 DNA reads TGTGCCAGCTCACCAGGAGGCAATCAGCCCCAGCATTTT.

The chain recombines TRBV6-1 with TRBJ1-2; maybe TRBD1 (5 bases). V lost 3 bases, J lost 4 bases, and 12 bases lay in between. CDR3 size: 14 residues. Germline CDR1 MNHNS, CDR2 SASEGT. The CDR3 DNA follows: TGTGCCAGCAGTGAGCGACAGAAACTCTATGGCTACACCTTC. This encodes CASSERQKLYGYTF.

This clone was detected a few times. V is TRBV9 and J is TRBJ2-7, with a weak D call TRBD2 (5 bases). CDR1 and CDR2 from the germline V gene are SGDLS and YYNGEE. This CDR3 is 16 amino acids long. V lost 4 bases and J 3 bases, leaving 20 bases between the germline ends. The CDR3 loop is CASSPSLRGSNYEQYF. CDR3 bases: TGTGCCAGCAGCCCATCACTCCGGGGTTCAAACTACGAGCAGTACTTC.